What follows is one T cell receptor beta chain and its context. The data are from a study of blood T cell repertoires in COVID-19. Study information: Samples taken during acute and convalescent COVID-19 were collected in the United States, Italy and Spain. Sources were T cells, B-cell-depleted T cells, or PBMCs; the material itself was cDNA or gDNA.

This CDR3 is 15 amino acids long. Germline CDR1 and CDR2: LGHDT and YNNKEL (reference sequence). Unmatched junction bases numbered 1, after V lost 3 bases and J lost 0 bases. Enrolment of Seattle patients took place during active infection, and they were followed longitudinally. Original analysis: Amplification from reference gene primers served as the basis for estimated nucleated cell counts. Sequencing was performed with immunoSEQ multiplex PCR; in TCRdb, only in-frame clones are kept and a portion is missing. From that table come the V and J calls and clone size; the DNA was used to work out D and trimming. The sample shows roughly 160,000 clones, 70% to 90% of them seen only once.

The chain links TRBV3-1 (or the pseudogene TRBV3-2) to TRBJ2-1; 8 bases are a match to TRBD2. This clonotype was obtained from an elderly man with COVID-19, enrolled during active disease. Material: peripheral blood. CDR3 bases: TGTGCCAGCAGCCAGACTAGCGACTCCTACAATGAGCAGTTCTTC. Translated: CASSQTSDSYNEQFF.